This paragraph covers one T cell receptor (beta chain) sequence. The source of the sample is a study of T cell repertoires in cytomegalovirus infection. TCRdb re-analysed the reads in MiXCR, keeping a single row per CDR3 protein. The sample comprises 300,000 to 400,000 distinct CDR3 sequences, over 15% of which are singletons, and 8.7% rests with the top ten. The receptor comes from a human donor in good health (CMV status not recorded). Some clones in this sample may be carry-over from other donors' samples. Sequencing used PBMCs.

CDR3 coding DNA: TGTGCCAGCAGCCCTACCGGGCCAAGCTCCTACAATGAGCAGTTCTTC. This encodes CASSPTGPSSYNEQFF. The chain is built from TRBV2 and TRBJ2-1, with unresolved D. Looked up from germline, CDR1 is SNHLY and CDR2 is FYNNEI. This CDR3 contains 16 residues. Trimming pared 6 bases from V and 0 bases from J, leaving 15 bases between.